The 29 T cell receptor beta chains below all came from one sample that was sequenced in a study of cytomegalovirus exposure and HLA in healthy donors (dated by TCRdb to 2017 to 2019). The method was the immunoSEQ multiplex PCR assay. Sourced from immuneACCESS, this table was stored by TCRdb with only in-frame sequences that have V and J called. A share of the clones is absent; for the studies checked, an unresolved V gene accounts for under half, and the remainder has no known explanation. Here the sample has about 130,000 clones; about nine tenths occur a single time. Around 3.5% of the sample lies in the top ten. The source material was PBMCs. The receptors stem from a man aged 30 to 45 in good health and CMV-seronegative.

The chain joins TRBV4-1 to TRBJ1-3; tentatively, D is TRBD1 (5 bases). Deletions cut 2 bases from V and 4 bases from J, with 18 bases between. Germline assignment: CDR1 MGHRA and CDR2 YSYEKL. The CDR3 totals 17 residues. The DNA for the CDR3 is TGCGCCAGCAGCCAAACAGGCTTTATACACGCCGGAAACACCATATATTTT. Translated: CASSQTGFIHAGNTIYF.

This clone showed up just a few times. This chain uses TRBV7-3 with TRBJ1-6; maybe TRBD1 (5 bases). The CDR3 length is 13 residues. Germline V gives CDR1 SGHTA, CDR2 FQGTGA. Trimming left V 8 bases short and J 9 bases short, with 14 bases between. CDR3 region: CASGAVWGSPLHF. CDR3 sequence (DNA): TGTGCCAGCGGGGCGGTTTGGGGTTCACCCCTCCACTTT.

The chain has TRBV5-1 and TRBJ2-7; 8 nucleotides agree with TRBD1. Germline CDR1 and CDR2: SGHRS and YFSETQ. CDR3 length equals 15 residues. V dropped 0 bases and J dropped 3; count of bases not matched to a gene: 5. DNA for the CDR3: TGCGCCAGCAGCTTGGTTGCAGGGGGCCTCTACGAGCAGTACTTC. Its protein is CASSLVAGGLYEQYF.

The gene calls are TRBV11-2 and TRBJ2-7; D remains unclear. V lost 3 bases and J 6 bases, leaving 15 bases between the germline ends. CDR1 SGHAT and CDR2 FQNNGV come from the germline V gene. CDR3 length equals 14 residues. The CDR3 DNA sequence: TGTGCCAGCAGCTTCCAGGAAAGGATCGGCGAGCAGTACTTC. The encoded protein is CASSFQERIGEQYF.

As to this clone: Other DNA sequences of this sample code for an identical CDR3. The chain recombines TRBV5-1 with TRBJ2-3; 7 nucleotides match TRBD1. The CDR3 extends over 15 amino acids. Unmatched junction bases numbered 3, after V lost 0 bases and J lost 2 bases. Germline V lookup: CDR1 SGHRS, CDR2 YFSETQ. CDR3 coding DNA: TGCGCCAGCAGCTTGGGACAGGGTTTCACAGATACGCAGTATTTT. Translated: CASSLGQGFTDTQYF.

For the CDR3, the DNA is TGCGCCAGCAGCAAGGCGGGGGCAGACACCTTTGGAAGCTATGGCTACACCTTC. Translating gives CASSKAGADTFGSYGYTF. The rearrangement uses TRBV4-3 and TRBJ1-2; weak D call: TRBD1 (6 bases). Per the germline V gene, CDR1 is LGHNA and CDR2 is YSLEER. This CDR3 is 18 amino acids long. V shed 5 bases and J shed 4 bases, with 26 bases lying between them.

The J gene is TRBJ1-4, the V gene TRBV18, with a tentative D call TRBD1 (5 bases). The germline V and J ends were trimmed by 1 base and 4 bases, with 13 bases remaining between them. The CDR3 sequence is 16 residues long. Germline CDR1 reads KGHSH; CDR2 reads LQKENI. The CDR3 protein is CASSPRGGADNEKLFF. The CDR3 nucleotides read TGTGCCAGCTCACCACGCGGGGGTGCGGATAATGAAAAACTGTTTTTT.

The gene calls are TRBV5-1 and TRBJ2-6; TRBD1 matches at 7 bases. Losses at the gene ends were 1 base for V and 0 bases for J; bases not matched to a gene: 4. The CDR3 length is 17 residues. CDR1 is SGHRS and CDR2 is YFSETQ in the germline V gene. The CDR3 loop is CASSLPGTDSGANVLTF. The CDR3 bases are TGCGCCAGCAGCTTGCCTGGGACAGACTCTGGGGCCAACGTCCTGACTTTC.

The chain combines TRBV28 with TRBJ1-4, with 8 positions matching TRBD1. Germline V lookup: CDR1 MDHEN, CDR2 SYDVKM. The CDR3 is 14 amino acids. With V trimmed by 3 bases and J by 7 bases, 4 bases remained unmatched. As DNA, the CDR3 is TGTGCCAGCAGTTTTGGAGACAGGGGTGAAAAACTGTTTTTT. Its translation is CASSFGDRGEKLFF. Drawing the rest from reference TRBV28 and TRBJ1-4, the complete variable domain is DVKVTQSSRYLVKRTGEKVFLECVQDMDHENMFWYRQDPGLGLRLIYFSYDVKMKEKGDIPEGYSVSREKKERFSLILESASTNQTSMYLCASSFGDRGEKLFFGSGTQLSVL.

The chain carries TRBV7-2 and TRBJ1-2; D not resolved. The CDR3 has 12 residues. Trimming pared 1 base from V and 7 bases from J, leaving 7 bases between. Germline-derived CDR1 and CDR2 are SGHTA and FQGNSA. CDR3 residues: CASSLDSIGYTF. CDR3 bases: TGTGCCAGCAGCTTAGACAGCATTGGCTACACCTTC.

The sample holds a few counts of this clone. V is TRBV19 and J is TRBJ2-7; D possibly corresponds to TRBD1 (5 bases). This CDR3 has 14 amino acids. V lost 3 bases and J 6 bases, leaving 15 bases between the germline ends. The V gene's germline CDR1 is LNHDA and CDR2 SQIVND (reference sequence). The CDR3 loop is CASSITDSSPEQYF. CDR3 DNA: TGTGCCAGTAGTATTACAGACAGTTCTCCCGAGCAGTACTTC.

Only one count was recorded for this clone. The chain recombines TRBV6-4 with TRBJ1-6; D gene unclear. Germline V gene sequence: CDR1 MRHNA, CDR2 SNTAGT. This CDR3 is 13 amino acids long. V lost 4 bases to trimming and J lost 6 bases, with 7 bases between them. In DNA, the CDR3 is TGTGCCAGCAGTGTTGGACTTAATTCACCCCTCCACTTT. It translates to CASSVGLNSPLHF.

The chain is built from TRBV29-1 and TRBJ2-7; D gene unclear. Per germline, CDR1 SQVTM and CDR2 ANQGSEA. V was shortened by 3 bases and J by 2 bases, with 14 bases between the two germline ends. The CDR3 covers 14 residues. The CDR3 nucleotides are TGCAGCGTTGACGGAGCTGGATCACCCTACGAGCAGTACTTC. Amino acids: CSVDGAGSPYEQYF.

This chain links TRBV11-1 with TRBJ2-7; 10 nucleotides line up with TRBD2. Germline assignment: CDR1 SGHAT and CDR2 FQDESV (reference sequence). CDR3 length: 15 residues. Trimming cost V 3 bases and J 4 bases; bases outside gene matches: 6. DNA of the CDR3: TGTGCCAGCAGCTTGGCCGGGACTAGCGAATACGAGCAGTACTTC. Its protein is CASSLAGTSEYEQYF.

The V call is TRBV27, the J call TRBJ1-1, with D perhaps matching TRBD1 (6 bases). CDR1 and CDR2 from the germline V gene are MNHEY and SMNVEV (reference sequence). CDR3 length: 18 amino acids. The V end lost 8 bases, the J end lost 0 bases, and 25 bases lay between the germline ends. The CDR3 bases are TGTGCCAGCGCGCCCCGATCTTCACGCGGGGGCGTGAACACTGAAGCTTTCTTT. It codes for CASAPRSSRGGVNTEAFF.

J is TRBJ2-2 and V is TRBV4-1, with D unresolved. This CDR3 contains 14 residues. Per the germline V gene, CDR1 is MGHRA and CDR2 is YSYEKL. V lost 1 base and J lost 0, with 3 bases in between. CDR3 protein: CASSQGPNTGELFF. The CDR3 bases are TGCGCCAGCAGCCAAGGGCCGAACACCGGGGAGCTGTTTTTT.

The V call is TRBV5-6, the J call TRBJ2-7, with 10 bases that match TRBD1. Germline CDR1 is SGHDT and CDR2 is YYEEEE. The V and J ends lost 3 bases and 6 bases, in that order; junction bases with no gene match: 9. CDR3 length: 15 amino acids. CDR3 nucleotide sequence: TGTGCCAGCAGCTCCTCACCGGGACAGGGGCGCGAGCAGTACTTC. Translating it yields CASSSSPGQGREQYF. The full variable domain, in which reference TRBV5-6 and TRBJ2-7 provide the parts outside the CDR3, is DAGVTQSPTHLIKTRGQQVTLRCSPKSGHDTVSWYQQALGQGPQFIFQYYEEEERQRGNFPDRFSGHQFPNYSSELNVNALLLGDSALYLCASSSSPGQGREQYFGPGTRLTVT.

The CDR3 nucleotides read TGTGCCAGCAGCCCCCGGGACTTATGGTGGTACACCTTC. Translated, it gives CASSPRDLWWYTF. This chain links TRBV6-5 with TRBJ1-2; perhaps TRBD1 as D (5 bases). The CDR3 covers 13 residues. CDR1 and CDR2 (germline): MNHEY, SVGAGI. V dropped 6 bases and J dropped 11 bases, with 19 bases sitting between them.

V and J are TRBV6-5 and TRBJ1-1; 9 nucleotides line up with TRBD1. In germline, CDR1 is MNHEY, CDR2 SVGAGI. The CDR3 spans 15 residues. V was clipped by 9 bases and J by 1 base; unmatched bases: 9. As DNA, the CDR3 is TGTGCCAGTCGTCCGGACAGGGGTACGAACACTGAAGCTTTCTTT. As protein: CASRPDRGTNTEAFF.

The genes are TRBV19 and TRBJ2-2, with TRBD1 matching 9 bases. The CDR3 is 16 residues long. Per the germline V gene, CDR1 is LNHDA and CDR2 is SQIVND (reference sequence). V dropped 10 bases and J dropped 5; count of bases not matched to a gene: 14. CDR3 in amino acids: CATRRTGTGITGELFF. The CDR3 nucleotides are TGTGCCACCAGACGAACCGGGACAGGGATTACCGGGGAGCTGTTTTTT.

The V and J genes are TRBV19 and TRBJ2-7; TRBD1 matches at 11 bases. Trimming took 4 bases from V and 7 from J; bases not matched to a gene: 9. The CDR3 consists of 15 residues. Germline-derived CDR1 and CDR2 are LNHDA and SQIVND (reference sequence). The DNA of the CDR3 is TGTGCCAGTAGTACACAGGACAGGGGGCGCTTTGAGCAGTACTTC. Translating gives CASSTQDRGRFEQYF.

This rearrangement joins TRBV4-1 to TRBJ1-6, with TRBD1 as a possible D gene (6 bases). The CDR3 is made up of 16 amino acids. V was shortened by 4 bases and J by 8 bases, with 18 bases between the two germline ends. The V gene's germline CDR1 is MGHRA and CDR2 YSYEKL. CDR3 amino acids: CASSLEGGRLDSPLHF. The DNA of the CDR3 is TGCGCCAGCAGCCTCGAGGGGGGGCGCCTTGATTCACCCCTCCACTTT.

V and J are TRBV7-6 and TRBJ1-4, with D uncertain. From germline, CDR1 is SGHVS and CDR2 FNYEAQ. The CDR3 is 14 residues long. V was cut by 3 bases and J by 6 bases, with 11 bases left in between. CDR3 sequence: CASSFGGNDEKLFF. As DNA, the CDR3 is TGTGCCAGCAGCTTTGGAGGGAATGATGAAAAACTGTTTTTT. The entire variable domain, with the rest obtained from reference TRBV7-6 and TRBJ1-4, is as follows: GAGVSQSPRYKVTKRGQDVALRCDPISGHVSLYWYRQALGQGPEFLTYFNYEAQQDKSGLPNDRFSAERPEGSISTLTIQRTEQRDSAMYRCASSFGGNDEKLFFGSGTQLSVL.

This clone was seen a single time. The chain employs TRBV28 and TRBJ1-4, with a possible D match to TRBD1 (6 bases). Germline-derived CDR1 and CDR2 are MDHEN and SYDVKM. The CDR3 totals 17 residues. The V and J ends lost 7 bases and 2 bases respectively, with 20 bases between them. The CDR3 is CASKPLARGATNEKLFF. The CDR3 DNA is TGTGCCAGCAAGCCGCTAGCCCGGGGGGCTACTAATGAAAAACTGTTTTTT.

The V and J genes are TRBV6-5 and TRBJ2-1; 8 bases are a match to TRBD1. The V and J ends lost 5 bases and 5 bases, in that order; junction bases with no gene match: 8. This CDR3 contains 15 residues. CDR1 is MNHEY and CDR2 is SVGAGI in the germline V gene. The CDR3 spells CASSLRQGFNNEQFF. In DNA, the CDR3 is TGTGCCAGCAGTCTCAGACAGGGGTTCAACAATGAGCAGTTCTTC.

The J gene is TRBJ2-1, the V gene TRBV5-6; D is unresolved. The germline CDR1 and CDR2 sequences are SGHDT and YYEEEE. The CDR3 has 13 residues. The germline V and J ends were trimmed by 6 bases and 8 bases, with 15 bases remaining between them. CDR3 DNA: TGTGCCAGCACCTCGCGCCCAATTCATGAGCAGTTCTTC. Translation: CASTSRPIHEQFF.

This sequence joins TRBV19 and TRBJ1-1; 8 bases are a match to TRBD1. Trimming at V came to 6 bases and at J to 4 bases, leaving 13 bases not matched to a gene. Germline assignment: CDR1 LNHDA and CDR2 SQIVND (reference sequence). The CDR3 runs to 16 residues. Here the CDR3 DNA reads TGTGCCAGTAGAGGGGACAGGCAACCCAGCAGCACTGAAGCTTTCTTT. Residues: CASRGDRQPSSTEAFF.

This chain uses TRBV18 with TRBJ2-2, with 9 bases lining up with TRBD1. With 4 bases clipped from V and 6 bases from J, the junction kept 0 bases outside the gene matches. The germline CDR1 and CDR2 sequences are KGHSH and LQKENI. This CDR3 contains 13 residues. The CDR3 sequence: CASSRQGAGELFF. The DNA for the CDR3 is TGTGCCAGCTCACGACAGGGGGCCGGGGAGCTGTTTTTT.

This rearrangement joins TRBV19 to TRBJ2-2; D gene ambiguous. From germline, CDR1 is LNHDA and CDR2 SQIVND (reference sequence). The CDR3 loop spans 14 amino acids. Between the trimmed V and J ends, which lost 1 base and 6 bases, there was a span of 9 bases. CDR3 bases: TGTGCCAGTAGTATAGCAAGTAGCTCCGGGGAGCTGTTTTTT. It specifies CASSIASSSGELFF.